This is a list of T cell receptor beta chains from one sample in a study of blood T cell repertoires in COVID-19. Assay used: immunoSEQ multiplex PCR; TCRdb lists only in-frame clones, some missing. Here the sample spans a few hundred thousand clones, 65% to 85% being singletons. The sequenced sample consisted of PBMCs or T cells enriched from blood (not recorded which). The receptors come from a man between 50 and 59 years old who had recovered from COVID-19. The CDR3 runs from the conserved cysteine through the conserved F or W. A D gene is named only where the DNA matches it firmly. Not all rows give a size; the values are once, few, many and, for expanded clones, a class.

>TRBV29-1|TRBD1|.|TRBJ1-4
CSVRQGWEKLFF
TGCAGCGTGCGACAGGGTTGGGAAAAACTGTTTTTT
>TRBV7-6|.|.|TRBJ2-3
CASSSTRDTQYF
TGTGCCAGCAGCTCGACCAGGGATACGCAGTATTTT
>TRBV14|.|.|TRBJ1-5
CASSETDVNQPQHF
TGTGCCAGCAGCGAGACAGATGTCAATCAGCCCCAGCATTTT
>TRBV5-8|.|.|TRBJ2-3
CASSFGRGRTDTQYF
TGTGCCAGCAGCTTCGGCAGGGGAAGAACAGATACGCAGTATTTT
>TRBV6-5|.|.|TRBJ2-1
CASSHTINLLNEQFF
TGTGCCAGCAGCCATACTATAAACCTCCTCAATGAGCAGTTCTTC
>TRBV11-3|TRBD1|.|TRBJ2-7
CASSPRTGLSEQYF
TGTGCCAGCAGCCCCAGGACAGGTTTGAGCGAGCAGTACTTC
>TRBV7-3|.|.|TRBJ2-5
CASSLGGHRGETQYF
TGTGCCAGCAGCTTAGGTGGGCACCGGGGAGAGACCCAGTACTTC
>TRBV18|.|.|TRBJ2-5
CASSRTAGETQYF
TGTGCCAGCTCAAGGACAGCCGGGGAGACCCAGTACTTC
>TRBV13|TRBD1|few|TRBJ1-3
CASSGRTGGAVNTIYF
TGTGCCAGCAGTGGGAGGACAGGGGGCGCCGTAAACACCATATATTTT
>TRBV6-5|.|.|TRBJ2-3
CASNEGGRGRGTQYF
TGTGCCAGCAACGAAGGGGGTCGGGGAAGGGGTACGCAGTATTTT
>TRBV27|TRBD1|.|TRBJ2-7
CASSLREPGQGAFEQYF
TGTGCCAGCTCGCTGAGAGAACCGGGACAGGGGGCTTTTGAGCAGTACTTC
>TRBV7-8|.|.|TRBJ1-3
CASSETAIGNTIYF
TGTGCCAGCAGCGAGACAGCGATAGGAAACACCATATATTTT
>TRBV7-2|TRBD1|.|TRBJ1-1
CASSLAGQGTTEAFF
TGTGCCAGCAGCTTAGCGGGACAGGGGACAACTGAAGCTTTCTTT
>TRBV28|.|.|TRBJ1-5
CASRGRGHSNQPQHF
TGTGCCAGCAGGGGGCGTGGACACAGCAATCAGCCCCAGCATTTT
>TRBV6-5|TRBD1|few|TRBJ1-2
CASSYRQGGGYTF
TGTGCCAGCAGTTACCGACAGGGGGGCGGCTACACCTTC
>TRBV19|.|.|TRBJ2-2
CASSIGLRVTGELFF
TGTGCCAGTAGTATCGGACTGAGAGTTACCGGGGAGCTGTTTTTT
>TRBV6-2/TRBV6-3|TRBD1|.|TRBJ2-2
CASSRTGNGELFF
TGTGCCAGCAGTCGGACAGGGAACGGGGAGCTGTTTTTT
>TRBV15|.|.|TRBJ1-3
CATSTRRQLLSGNTIYF
TGTGCCACCAGCACCAGACGACAGCTACTCTCTGGAAACACCATATATTTT
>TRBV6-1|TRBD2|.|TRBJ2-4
CASSGEGLLRRNIQYF
TGTGCCAGCAGTGGGGAGGGACTGTTAAGGAGAAACATTCAGTACTTC
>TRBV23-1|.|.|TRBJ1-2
CAPGGDGYTF
TGCGCCCCCGGAGGAGATGGCTACACCTTC
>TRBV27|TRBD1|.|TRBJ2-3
CASSWNGDRGFTDTQYF
TGTGCCAGCAGTTGGAACGGGGACAGGGGATTTACAGATACGCAGTATTTT
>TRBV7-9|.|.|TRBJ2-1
CASSLGRGSSEQFF
TGTGCCAGCAGCTTAGGTCGGGGTTCGAGTGAGCAGTTCTTC
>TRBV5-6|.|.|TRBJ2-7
CASSGHYGSREQYF
TGTGCCAGCAGCGGACATTACGGATCGCGCGAGCAGTACTTC
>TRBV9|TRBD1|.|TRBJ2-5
CASSVGPPGTGTQETQYF
TGTGCCAGCAGCGTAGGACCCCCCGGGACAGGGACACAAGAGACCCAGTACTTC
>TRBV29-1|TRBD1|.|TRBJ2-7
CSVEAGGHEQYF
TGCAGCGTTGAAGCAGGGGGCCACGAGCAGTACTTC
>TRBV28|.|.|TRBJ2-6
CASSLSPGRGANVLTF
TGTGCCAGCAGTTTATCCCCAGGGCGGGGGGCCAACGTCCTGACTTTC
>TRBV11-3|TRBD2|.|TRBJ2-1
CASSLRGLAGYNEQFF
TGTGCCAGCAGCTTAAGGGGACTAGCGGGATACAATGAGCAGTTCTTC
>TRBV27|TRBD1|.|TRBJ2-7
CASGKQGASFYEQYF
TGTGCCAGCGGGAAACAGGGGGCTTCTTTCTACGAGCAGTACTTC
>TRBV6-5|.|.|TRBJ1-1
CASSPSRSPTEAFF
TGTGCCAGCAGTCCTTCCAGGTCGCCCACTGAAGCTTTCTTT
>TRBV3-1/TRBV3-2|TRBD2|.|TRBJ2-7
CASSHGGVSYEQYF
TGTGCCAGCAGCCATGGGGGGGTATCCTACGAGCAGTACTTC
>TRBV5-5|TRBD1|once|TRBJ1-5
CASSSYRGPQQPQHF
TGTGCCAGCAGCTCCTACAGGGGGCCGCAGCAGCCCCAGCATTTT
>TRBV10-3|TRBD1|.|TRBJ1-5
CAISVEGAQPQHF
TGTGCCATCAGTGTTGAGGGGGCCCAGCCCCAGCATTTT
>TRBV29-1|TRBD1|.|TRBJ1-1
CSIQGASMDTEAFF
TGCAGCATACAGGGGGCGAGTATGGACACTGAAGCTTTCTTT
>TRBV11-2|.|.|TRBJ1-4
CASSPQGRANEKLFF
TGTGCCAGCAGCCCGCAAGGGAGAGCTAATGAAAAACTGTTTTTT
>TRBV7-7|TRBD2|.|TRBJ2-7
CASSLGRESEQYF
TGTGCTAGCAGCCTAGGGCGGGAGAGCGAGCAGTACTTC
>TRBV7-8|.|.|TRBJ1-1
CASSPRQVMNTEAFF
TGTGCCAGCAGCCCAAGACAGGTAATGAACACTGAAGCTTTCTTT
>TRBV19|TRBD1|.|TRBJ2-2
CASSRRTGGQTGELFF
TGTGCCAGTAGTAGGAGGACAGGGGGTCAAACCGGGGAGCTGTTTTTT
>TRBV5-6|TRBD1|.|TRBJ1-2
CASSFLGTGGNYGYTF
TGTGCCAGCAGCTTTCTAGGGACAGGGGGTAACTATGGCTACACCTTC